Listed below are T cell receptor beta chains from one sample, sequenced in a study of T cells expressing NK-cell markers. Following a re-call of the 5' RACE reads, TCRdb has one entry per CDR3 protein and lacks DNA. Its clone listing holds roughly 280,000 distinct CDR3 sequences. Sequenced sample: blood T cells: a sorted CD56 or NKG2C T cell subset, CD4+ or CD8+ T cells, or bulk PBMC T cells (not recorded which). Receptors originate from a man aged 18 to 35 in good health. The CDR3 runs from the conserved cysteine through the conserved F or W. The order of the fields is V gene, J gene, CDR3 protein.

v_call: TRBV13
j_call: TRBJ2-3
cdr3_aa: CASSHSLHRGLAGGPFADTQYF

v_call: TRBV20-1
j_call: TRBJ1-4
cdr3_aa: CSASRGMGEKLFF

v_call: TRBV20-1
j_call: TRBJ2-2
cdr3_aa: CSARDARVNTGELFF

v_call: TRBV19
j_call: TRBJ2-1
cdr3_aa: CASRLEYRSYNEQFF

v_call: TRBV19
j_call: TRBJ2-1
cdr3_aa: CASSISDPGGVEQFF

v_call: TRBV5-6
j_call: TRBJ2-1
cdr3_aa: CASSSLGQGTYNEQFF

v_call: TRBV25-1
j_call: TRBJ1-5
cdr3_aa: CASSDGSYSNQPQHF

v_call: TRBV25-1
j_call: TRBJ1-2
cdr3_aa: CASSPGTGGGYTF

v_call: TRBV29-1
j_call: TRBJ2-1
cdr3_aa: CSVDYRQALYNEQFF

v_call: TRBV4-3
j_call: TRBJ2-1
cdr3_aa: CASSQPEKASGEQFF

v_call: TRBV5-1
j_call: TRBJ2-7
cdr3_aa: CASSLVIQGFGEQYF

v_call: TRBV6-1
j_call: TRBJ2-7
cdr3_aa: CASSETPGHEQYF

v_call: TRBV28
j_call: TRBJ1-2
cdr3_aa: CASSYGGNYGYTF